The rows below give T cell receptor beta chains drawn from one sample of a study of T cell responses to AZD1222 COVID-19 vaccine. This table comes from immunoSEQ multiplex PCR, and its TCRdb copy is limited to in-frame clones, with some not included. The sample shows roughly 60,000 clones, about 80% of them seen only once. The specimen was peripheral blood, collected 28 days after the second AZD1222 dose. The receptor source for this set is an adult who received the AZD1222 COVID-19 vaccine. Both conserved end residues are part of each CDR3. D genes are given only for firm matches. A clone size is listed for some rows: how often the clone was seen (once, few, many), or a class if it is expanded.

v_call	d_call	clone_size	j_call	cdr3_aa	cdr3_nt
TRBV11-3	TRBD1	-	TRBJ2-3	CASSLNTGGDTQYF	TGTGCCAGCAGCTTAAACACAGGGGGAGATACGCAGTATTTT
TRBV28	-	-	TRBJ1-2	CASSFPDGEIYGYTF	TGTGCCAGCAGTTTCCCGGACGGTGAGATCTATGGCTACACCTTC
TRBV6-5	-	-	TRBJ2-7	CASSYTVSYEQYF	TGTGCCAGCAGTTATACTGTCTCCTACGAGCAGTACTTC
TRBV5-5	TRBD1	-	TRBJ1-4	CASSPGQGSEKLFF	TGTGCCAGCAGCCCCGGACAGGGTAGCGAAAAACTGTTTTTT
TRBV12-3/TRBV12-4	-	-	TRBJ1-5	CASSLRLNQPQHF	TGTGCCAGCAGTTTACGGCTCAACCAGCCCCAGCATTTT
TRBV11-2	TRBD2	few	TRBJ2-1	CASSTRGSGKYNEQFF	TGTGCCAGCAGCACCCGGGGTAGCGGGAAGTACAATGAGCAGTTCTTC
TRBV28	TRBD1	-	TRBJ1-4	CASSPGTGFEKLFF	TGTGCCAGCAGCCCCGGGACAGGGTTTGAAAAACTGTTTTTT
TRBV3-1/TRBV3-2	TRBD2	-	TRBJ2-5	CASSLPSGGGETQYF	TGTGCCAGCAGCCTCCCTAGCGGGGGGGGAGAGACCCAGTACTTC
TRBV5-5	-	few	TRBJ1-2	CASSLAVSQGVGYTF	TGTGCCAGCAGCTTGGCCGTATCACAGGGAGTTGGCTACACCTTC
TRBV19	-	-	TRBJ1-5	CASSITELQPQHF	TGTGCCAGTAGTATAACCGAGCTCCAGCCCCAGCATTTT
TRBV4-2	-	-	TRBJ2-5	CASSQGGQQETQYF	TGTGCCAGCAGCCAAGGGGGGCAACAAGAGACCCAGTACTTC
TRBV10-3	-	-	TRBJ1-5	CAISEGNQPQHF	TGTGCCATCAGTGAAGGTAATCAGCCCCAGCATTTT
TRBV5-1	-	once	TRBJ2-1	CASSLVGQGRSGQFF	TGCGCCAGCAGCTTGGTTGGTCAGGGGAGGTCTGGGCAGTTCTTC
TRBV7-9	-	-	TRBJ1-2	CASSLIGEGGYIF	TGTGCCAGCAGCTTAATAGGGGAGGGAGGCTACATCTTC
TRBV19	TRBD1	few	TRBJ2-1	CASSGTGGAYNEQFF	TGTGCCAGTTCAGGGACAGGGGGCGCCTACAATGAGCAGTTCTTC
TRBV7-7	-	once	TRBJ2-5	CASSSGGGAVETQYF	TGTGCCAGCAGCTCCGGCGGGGGCGCGGTGGAGACCCAGTACTTC
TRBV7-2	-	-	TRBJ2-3	CASRQQSTDTQYF	TGTGCCAGCAGACAACAGAGCACAGATACGCAGTATTTT
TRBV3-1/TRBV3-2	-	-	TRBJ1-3	CASSQDSGGRDTIYF	TGTGCCAGCAGCCAAGACTCGGGGGGCAGGGACACCATATATTTT
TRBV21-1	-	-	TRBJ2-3	CASGERGGGTDTQYF	TGTGCCAGCGGTGAGCGGGGGGGTGGGACAGATACGCAGTATTTT
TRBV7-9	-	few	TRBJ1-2	CASSTETGIYGYTF	TGTGCCAGCAGCACGGAGACAGGTATCTATGGCTACACCTTC
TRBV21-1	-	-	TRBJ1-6	CASSKESKGQESPLHF	TGTGCCAGCAGCAAAGAATCTAAGGGGCAGGAGTCACCCCTCCACTTT
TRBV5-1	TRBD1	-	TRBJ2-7	CASRFGQVSDEQYF	TGCGCCAGCAGATTCGGACAGGTCAGTGACGAGCAGTACTTC
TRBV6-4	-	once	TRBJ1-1	CASSENWGEDKAFF	TGTGCCAGCAGTGAGAATTGGGGCGAAGATAAAGCTTTCTTT
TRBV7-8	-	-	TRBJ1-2	CASSLAGVWGEGYTF	TGTGCCAGCAGCTTAGCGGGTGTTTGGGGAGAAGGCTACACCTTC
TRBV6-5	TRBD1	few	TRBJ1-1	CASSYTGTGRPEAFF	TGTGCCAGCAGTTACACCGGGACAGGGAGGCCTGAAGCTTTCTTT
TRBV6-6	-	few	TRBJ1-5	CASSPPGGEDQPQHF	TGTGCCAGCAGCCCCCCCGGGGGGGAGGACCAGCCCCAGCATTTT
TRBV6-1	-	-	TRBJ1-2	CASSERGSPASYGYTF	TGTGCCAGCAGTGAACGGGGGTCCCCGGCCTCATATGGCTACACCTTC
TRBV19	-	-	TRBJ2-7	CASSPQGSSSYEQYF	TGTGCCAGTAGTCCTCAAGGATCCAGCTCCTACGAGCAGTACTTC
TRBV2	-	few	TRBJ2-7	CASSFSFYEQYF	TGTGCCAGCAGTTTTAGCTTCTACGAGCAGTACTTC
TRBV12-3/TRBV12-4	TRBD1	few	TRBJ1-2	CASSGTGYGYTF	TGTGCCAGCAGCGGGACAGGATATGGCTACACCTTC
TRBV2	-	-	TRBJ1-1	CASSLQGESTEAFF	TGTGCCAGCAGCCTACAGGGCGAAAGCACTGAAGCTTTCTTT
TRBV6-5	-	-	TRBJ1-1	CASSNRAVGTEAFF	TGTGCCAGCAGCAACAGGGCGGTGGGCACTGAAGCTTTCTTT
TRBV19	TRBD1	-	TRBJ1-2	CASSILSSGTVYGYTF	TGTGCCAGTAGTATCCTCTCGTCCGGGACAGTCTATGGCTACACCTTC
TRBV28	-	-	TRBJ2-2	CASSSIKDSNTGELFF	TGTGCCAGCAGTTCTATCAAGGACTCGAACACCGGGGAGCTGTTTTTT
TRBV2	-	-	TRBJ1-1	CASSGQGMNTEAFF	TGTGCCAGCAGTGGGCAGGGCATGAACACTGAAGCTTTCTTT
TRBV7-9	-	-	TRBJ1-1	CASSLGLGTEAFF	TGTGCCAGCAGCTTAGGGCTCGGAACTGAAGCTTTCTTT
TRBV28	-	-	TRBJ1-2	CASSPQGSGYTF	TGTGCCAGCAGTCCACAGGGTTCTGGCTACACCTTC
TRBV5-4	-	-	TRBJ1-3	CASSLAGPGGNTIYF	TGTGCCAGCAGCTTGGCGGGACCCGGGGGAAACACCATATATTTT
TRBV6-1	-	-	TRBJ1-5	CASSEAVGGQRQPQHF	TGTGCCAGCAGTGAAGCGGTTGGGGGGCAACGGCAGCCCCAGCATTTT
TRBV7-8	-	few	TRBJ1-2	CASSLARGATQYGYTF	TGTGCCAGCAGCTTAGCGCGAGGAGCCACACAGTATGGCTACACCTTC
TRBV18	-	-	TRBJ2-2	CASSPEGSGELFF	TGTGCCAGCTCCCCCGAGGGCTCCGGGGAGCTGTTTTTT
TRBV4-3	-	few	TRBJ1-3	CASSQDTRTGNTIYF	TGCGCCAGCAGCCAAGACACCCGAACTGGAAACACCATATATTTT
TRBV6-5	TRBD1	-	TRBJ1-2	CASSSRGPGYGYTF	TGTGCCAGCAGTTCCAGGGGGCCTGGCTATGGCTACACCTTC
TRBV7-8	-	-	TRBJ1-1	CASSTGWAQAFF	TGTGCCAGCAGCACAGGGTGGGCTCAAGCTTTCTTT
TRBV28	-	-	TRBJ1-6	CASSFHGVVNSPLHF	TGTGCCAGCAGTTTTCACGGGGTTGTTAATTCACCCCTCCACTTT
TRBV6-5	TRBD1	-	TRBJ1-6	CASSTGTGGTPLHF	TGTGCCAGCAGTACCGGGACAGGGGGCACACCCCTCCACTTT
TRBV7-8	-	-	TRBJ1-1	CASSFVQGIGTEAFF	TGTGCCAGCAGCTTTGTTCAGGGTATTGGGACTGAAGCTTTCTTT
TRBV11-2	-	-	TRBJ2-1	CASLGAGNEQFF	TGTGCCAGCCTCGGGGCAGGGAATGAGCAGTTCTTC
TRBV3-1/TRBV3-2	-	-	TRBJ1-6	CASSQDVSGGSPLHF	TGTGCCAGCAGCCAAGATGTTAGCGGCGGATCACCCCTCCACTTT
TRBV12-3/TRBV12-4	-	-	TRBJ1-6	CASSLQIGSPLHF	TGTGCCAGCAGTTTACAGATAGGGTCACCCCTCCACTTT
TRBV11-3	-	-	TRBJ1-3	CASSWPGNPGNTIYF	TGTGCCAGCAGCTGGCCGGGAAACCCTGGAAACACCATATATTTT
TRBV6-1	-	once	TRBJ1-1	CASSVGESNTEAFF	TGTGCCAGCAGTGTCGGGGAGTCTAACACTGAAGCTTTCTTT
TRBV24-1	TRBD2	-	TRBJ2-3	CATSDPGLGRDTQYF	TGTGCCACCAGTGATCCGGGACTAGGGAGGGATACGCAGTATTTT
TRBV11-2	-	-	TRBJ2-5	CASSGQDGETQYF	TGTGCCAGCAGTGGGCAGGATGGGGAGACCCAGTACTTC
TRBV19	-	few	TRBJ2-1	CASSSGGGGYEQFF	TGTGCCAGTAGTAGCGGCGGCGGCGGCTATGAGCAGTTCTTC
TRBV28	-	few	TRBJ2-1	CASASPGSYNEQFF	TGTGCCAGCGCTAGTCCAGGCTCCTACAATGAGCAGTTCTTC
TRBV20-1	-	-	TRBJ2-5	CSASSIGPGETQYF	TGCAGTGCTAGTTCTATCGGGCCTGGGGAGACCCAGTACTTC
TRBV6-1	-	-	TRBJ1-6	CASSERLGGPNSPLHF	TGTGCCAGCAGTGAAAGGCTGGGTGGCCCTAATTCACCCCTCCACTTT
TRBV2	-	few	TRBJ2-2	CASSDWGRTGELFF	TGTGCCAGCAGTGACTGGGGGAGGACCGGGGAGCTGTTTTTT